This passage covers 31 T cell receptor beta chains from one sample sequenced in a study of early T cells in non-severe SARS-CoV-2 infection (dated by TCRdb to about 2021). The library was obtained by 5' RACE. The run used a NextSeq 500. TCRdb reprocessed the public reads (quality trimming at Q25 with fastp, clone calling with MiXCR) and kept in-frame beta chains. When rows share a CDR3 protein, they turn into one entry using the most common DNA and genes. Across this sample there are about 64,000 distinct CDR3 sequences, with about 12% seen only once. Clones ranked in the top ten supply around 4.2% of the sample. Material: whole blood. These receptors were taken from an adult who was a healthcare worker with PCR-confirmed SARS-CoV-2 infection or an uninfected control (not recorded which).

This clonotype was seen a handful of times. V gene TRBV3-1 combines with J gene TRBJ2-7; D may match TRBD1 or TRBD2 (5 bases each). The CDR3 spans 15 residues. The V gene's germline CDR1 is LGHDT and CDR2 YNNKEL (reference sequence). V lost 0 bases, J lost 6 bases, and 15 bases lay in between. In nucleotides, the CDR3 is TGTGCCAGCAGCCAAGATCACGGGACCCCGTCCGAGCAGTACTTC. Its translation is CASSQDHGTPSEQYF.

This clonotype was detected ten times or more. The chain employs TRBV6-5 and TRBJ2-1; the D call may be TRBD1 or TRBD2 (5 bases each). There are 16 residues in the CDR3. Germline V gives CDR1 MNHEY, CDR2 SVGAGI. Trimming took off 2 bases at V and 0 bases at J, with 11 bases between the two ends. The CDR3 sequence is CASSYGGYSSYNEQFF. Written as DNA, the CDR3 is TGTGCCAGCAGTTACGGGGGATATAGCTCCTACAATGAGCAGTTCTTC.

This clonotype was observed a few times. V usage is TRBV6-5 and J usage is TRBJ1-6; D call uncertain. CDR1 is MNHEY and CDR2 is SVGAGI in the germline V gene. The CDR3 consists of 14 residues. V was clipped by 2 bases and J by 8 bases, with 10 bases between them. CDR3 loop: CASSYAPRDSPLHF. Written as DNA, the CDR3 is TGTGCCAGCAGTTACGCCCCTCGAGATTCACCCCTCCACTTT.

This clonotype was seen at least ten times. J is TRBJ2-1 and V is TRBV7-8; 10 nucleotides match TRBD2. V shed 4 bases and J 8 bases; nucleotides not matched to a gene: 11. Germline values: CDR1 SGHVS, CDR2 FQNEAQ. This CDR3 is built from 16 residues. The CDR3 DNA reads TGTGCCAGCAGCTCGAAGGCAGCGGGGGGGCTTTATGAGCAGTTCTTC. Its translation is CASSSKAAGGLYEQFF.

The chain employs TRBV4-1 and TRBJ1-1; no firm D call. Germline CDR1 is MGHRA and CDR2 is YSYEKL. The CDR3 loop spans 16 amino acids. Trimming pared 1 base from V and 3 bases from J, leaving 15 bases between. In DNA form, the CDR3 reads TGCGCCAGCAGCCAAGGGACTTTTGGTATGTACACTGAAGCTTTCTTT. As protein: CASSQGTFGMYTEAFF.

The chain has TRBV2 and TRBJ2-2, with unresolved D. Trimming removed 3 bases from V and 4 bases from J, with 6 bases in between. The CDR3 has 13 residues. The germline CDR1 and CDR2 sequences are SNHLY and FYNNEI. CDR3 region: CASSDRRTGELFF. DNA for the CDR3: TGTGCCAGCAGTGACAGGCGCACCGGGGAGCTGTTTTTT.

The genes are TRBV6-2 or TRBV6-3 and TRBJ2-5; tentative D call: TRBD2 (5 bases). Germline V gives CDR1 MNHEY, CDR2 SVGEGT. V was clipped by 4 bases and J by 1 base, with 10 bases between them. This CDR3 comprises 14 residues. DNA of the CDR3: TGTGCCAGCAGTTCGGACTCAATCCAAGAGACCCAGTACTTC. It codes for CASSSDSIQETQYF.

DNA of the CDR3: TGTGCCAGCAGCTTTCCGGACAGGGTCGGTGACACTGAAGCTTTCTTT. Protein product: CASSFPDRVGDTEAFF. The chain uses TRBV14 and TRBJ1-1; 8 bases line up with TRBD1. This CDR3 has 16 amino acids. V gave up 5 bases and J gave up 3 bases; unmatched junction bases: 11. Germline V gene sequence: CDR1 SGHDN, CDR2 FVKESK.

This clonotype was recorded only once. Germline and junction disagree at one end, which may indicate a read error. J is TRBJ1-2 and V is TRBV18; 8 bases match TRBD1. Per the germline V gene, CDR1 is KGHSH and CDR2 is LQKENI. The CDR3 totals 14 residues. The CDR3 here is CATSSGQGGNGYTF. The DNA of the CDR3 is TGTGCCACCTCATCAGGACAGGGAGGCAATGGCTACACCTTC.

The rearrangement joins TRBV4-1 to TRBJ2-5, with 8 bases that match TRBD1. Trimming cost V 1 base and J 2 bases; bases outside gene matches: 9. Per germline, CDR1 MGHRA and CDR2 YSYEKL. This CDR3 spans 17 amino acids. The CDR3 DNA follows: TGCGCCAGCAGCCAAGTACAGGGGGACCGATGGCAAGAGACCCAGTACTTC. It encodes CASSQVQGDRWQETQYF.

This clonotype was counted a few times. The rearrangement joins TRBV7-9 to TRBJ2-7, with 14 bases matching TRBD2. Germline V lookup: CDR1 SEHNR, CDR2 FQNEAQ (reference sequence). There are 16 residues in the CDR3. The ends lost 5 bases at V and 3 bases at J; junction bases unmatched: 6. CDR3 nucleotide sequence: TGTGCCAGCAGCCGGGGACTAGCGGGGGAGTTCTACGAGCAGTACTTC. This codes for CASSRGLAGEFYEQYF.

The chain joins TRBV11-3 to TRBJ2-2, with D uncertain. Per the germline V gene, CDR1 is SGHNT and CDR2 is YENEEA. With 1 base removed from V and 2 bases from J, the gap between germline ends came to 8 bases. The CDR3 sequence is 15 residues long. The CDR3 sequence is CASSLVNSNTGELFF. In DNA form, the CDR3 reads TGTGCCAGCAGCTTAGTTAATTCAAACACCGGGGAGCTGTTTTTT.

The sample holds one count of this clonotype. The rearrangement links TRBV11-2 to TRBJ1-1; possibly TRBD1 for D (5 bases). Trimming removed 5 bases at V and 4 bases at J, with 8 bases between. Germline lookup yields CDR1 SGHAT and CDR2 FQNNGV. The CDR3 loop spans 12 amino acids. The CDR3 protein is CASSGDGTEAFF. Here the CDR3 DNA reads TGTGCCAGCAGCGGGGACGGCACTGAAGCTTTCTTT. The whole variable domain, filled in from reference TRBV11-2 and TRBJ1-1, reads EAGVAQSPRYKIIEKRQSVAFWCNPISGHATLYWYQQILGQGPKLLIQFQNNGVVDDSQLPKDRFSAERLKGVDSTLKIQPAKLEDSAVYLCASSGDGTEAFFGQGTRLTVV.

This clonotype came up a few times. J is TRBJ1-5 and V is TRBV30, with 7 bases lining up with TRBD1. The V segment lost 2 bases and the J segment 6 bases; nucleotides outside the gene matches: 7. The CDR3 contains 14 residues. Germline V gene sequence: CDR1 GTSNPN, CDR2 SVGIG (reference sequence). The chain's CDR3 is CAWSQGGRSQPQHF. The CDR3, as DNA: TGTGCCTGGAGTCAAGGGGGCCGAAGTCAGCCCCAGCATTTT.

This clonotype was counted a few times. The genes are TRBV20-1 and TRBJ1-2; D gene ambiguous. Deletions cut 3 bases from V and 0 bases from J, with 11 bases between. The CDR3 has 14 amino acids. From germline, CDR1 is DFQATT and CDR2 SNEGSKA (reference sequence). CDR3 amino acids: CSASPKPSNYGYTF. The CDR3 region has the DNA TGCAGTGCTAGCCCAAAGCCTTCTAACTATGGCTACACCTTC.

This sequence joins TRBV20-1 and TRBJ2-3; no reliable D call. Trimming shortened V by 5 bases and J by 3 bases, and 6 bases separated the two germline ends. The CDR3 consists of 11 residues. The germline V gene has CDR1 DFQATT and CDR2 SNEGSKA (reference sequence). The CDR3 loop reads CSAGRTDTQYF. DNA of the CDR3: TGCAGTGCTGGGCGGACAGATACGCAGTATTTT.

This clonotype came up a few times. This chain links TRBV6-6 with TRBJ1-2, with 7 bases matching TRBD1. Losses at the gene ends were 5 bases for V and 7 bases for J; bases not matched to a gene: 1. Germline assignment: CDR1 MNHNY and CDR2 SVGAGI (reference sequence). This CDR3 region has 11 residues. The CDR3, as DNA: TGTGCCAGCAGTAGGGACAGTGGCTACACCTTC. It is translated as CASSRDSGYTF.

The rearrangement joins TRBV7-3 to TRBJ2-2; D remains ambiguous. Germline V gives CDR1 SGHTA, CDR2 FQGTGA. Deletions cut 0 bases from V and 4 bases from J, with 6 bases between. The CDR3 runs 14 residues. CDR3 residues: CASSLTATTGELFF. CDR3 sequence (DNA): TGTGCCAGCAGCTTAACGGCCACCACCGGGGAGCTGTTTTTT. The whole variable domain, remainder taken from reference TRBV7-3 and TRBJ2-2, is GAGVSQTPSNKVTEKGKYVELRCDPISGHTALYWYRQSLGQGPEFLIYFQGTGAADDSGLPNDRFFAVRPEGSVSTLKIQRTERGDSAVYLCASSLTATTGELFFGEGSRLTVL.

This clonotype was counted many times. The J gene is TRBJ2-5, the V gene TRBV10-3, with 7 bases matching TRBD2. Germline assignment: CDR1 ENHRY and CDR2 SYGVKD. The V and J ends lost 0 bases and 1 base, in that order; junction bases with no gene match: 2. CDR3 size: 15 residues. CDR3 protein: CAISESGGGQETQYF. In DNA, the CDR3 is TGTGCCATCAGTGAGTCGGGCGGGGGCCAAGAGACCCAGTACTTC.

The sample holds a few counts of this clonotype. The V gene is TRBV9, the J gene TRBJ2-3; D may match TRBD1 or TRBD2 (5 bases each). The ends were cut back, 2 bases at V and 3 bases at J, with 16 bases in the middle. This CDR3 is 16 amino acids long. Germline CDR1 SGDLS, CDR2 YYNGEE. CDR3: CASSVGESIRTDTQYF. For the CDR3, the DNA is TGTGCCAGCAGCGTGGGGGAAAGTATTCGGACAGATACGCAGTATTTT.

This sequence joins TRBV7-2 and TRBJ2-3, with a tentative D call TRBD2 (6 bases). The CDR3 sequence is 15 residues long. Germline lookup yields CDR1 SGHTA and CDR2 FQGNSA. V lost 5 bases to trimming and J lost 1 base, with 13 bases between them. DNA for the CDR3: TGTGCCAGCAGCAGCTACCCGGGGGGCACAGATACGCAGTATTTT. It encodes CASSSYPGGTDTQYF.

This clonotype was picked up many times. The chain uses TRBV3-1 and TRBJ1-4; 12 bases are shared with TRBD1. There are 13 residues in the CDR3. J gave up 8 bases and V 8 bases, and 3 bases lay outside the gene matches. The germline gives CDR1 LGHDT, CDR2 YNNKEL (reference sequence). CDR3 in DNA: TGTGCCAGCGCGGGACAGGGGGCCGAAAAACTGTTTTTT. Its protein is CASAGQGAEKLFF.

The chain links TRBV18 to TRBJ2-3, with unresolved D. Germline V gene lookup returns CDR1 KGHSH and CDR2 LQKENI. There are 13 residues in the CDR3. Trimming removed 6 bases from V and 2 bases from J, with 9 bases in between. CDR3 in DNA: TGTGCCAGCTCCGCCTCTAACACAGATACGCAGTATTTT. It specifies CASSASNTDTQYF.

The table lists this clonotype with many counts. The V and J genes are TRBV7-9 and TRBJ2-7; D is undetermined. The ends were cut back, 3 bases at V and 5 bases at J, with 5 bases in the middle. Germline CDR1 is SEHNR and CDR2 is FQNEAQ (reference sequence). This CDR3 spans 11 amino acids. The CDR3 DNA sequence: TGTGCCAGCAGCTTCAGCGACGAGCAGTACTTC. This gives the protein CASSFSDEQYF.

This clonotype was found a few times. The CDR3 sequence is CASSSSRQGDYNEQFF. For the CDR3, the DNA is TGTGCCAGCTCATCCTCCCGACAGGGGGACTACAATGAGCAGTTCTTC. This chain joins TRBV18 and TRBJ2-1; TRBD1 aligns across 9 bases. With V trimmed by 5 bases and J by 3 bases, 8 bases remained unmatched. CDR1 KGHSH and CDR2 LQKENI come from the germline V gene. The CDR3 sequence is 16 residues long.

About this clonotype: At one end, the junction sequence differs from germline, possibly due to a read error. The chain uses TRBV25-1 and TRBJ2-7; 7 bases align to TRBD1. This CDR3 has 15 amino acids. The germline V gene has CDR1 MGHDK and CDR2 SYGVNS. Here the CDR3 reads CANSESRAGGYEQYF. CDR3 in DNA: TGTGCCAACAGTGAATCTCGGGCAGGGGGCTACGAGCAGTACTTC.

This clonotype was recorded at least ten times. V usage is TRBV7-6 and J usage is TRBJ1-2; 8 bases line up with TRBD1. Germline CDR1 reads SGHVS; CDR2 reads FNYEAQ. Losses at the gene ends were 1 base for V and 5 bases for J; bases not matched to a gene: 0. The CDR3 has 13 residues. The CDR3 DNA reads TGTGCCAGCAGCTTAGGACAGGGGTATGGCTACACCTTC. This gives the protein CASSLGQGYGYTF.

Ten or more counts support this clonotype. The rearrangement links TRBV5-5 to TRBJ2-6, with no clear D. The germline V and J ends were trimmed by 7 bases and 0 bases, with 14 bases remaining between them. This CDR3 is built from 16 residues. CDR1 and CDR2 from the germline V gene are SGHKS and YYEKEE (reference sequence). CDR3 DNA sequence: TGTGCCAGCCACGTGACGGTGAGCTCTGGGGCCAACGTCCTGACTTTC. Translation: CASHVTVSSGANVLTF.

This chain links TRBV7-2 with TRBJ1-3; 8 nucleotides align to TRBD1. With V trimmed by 5 bases and J by 0 bases, 3 bases remained unmatched. CDR1 and CDR2 from the germline V gene are SGHTA and FQGNSA. CDR3 length: 15 amino acids. This chain's CDR3 is CASSPQGGSGNTIYF. CDR3 coding DNA: TGTGCCAGCAGCCCACAGGGGGGCTCTGGAAACACCATATATTTT. Based on the CDR3 plus reference TRBV7-2 and TRBJ1-3, the full variable domain is GAGVSQSPSNKVTEKGKDVELRCDPISGHTALYWYRQSLGQGLEFLIYFQGNSAPDKSGLPSDRFSAERTGGSVSTLTIQRTQQEDSAVYLCASSPQGGSGNTIYFGEGSWLTVV.

The chain couples TRBV9 to TRBJ1-2, with D uncertain. The CDR3 consists of 13 residues. Trimming shortened V by 0 bases and J by 7 bases, and 10 bases separated the two germline ends. The germline CDR1 and CDR2 sequences are SGDLS and YYNGEE. The DNA for the CDR3 is TGTGCCAGCAGCGTAGCCGAGGCCGCTGGCTACACCTTC. Translation: CASSVAEAAGYTF.

The V call is TRBV21-1, the J call TRBJ2-7. TRBV21-1 is deemed a pseudogene. This CDR3 contains 14 residues. CDR3 DNA sequence: TGTGCCAGCAGCAAAGAAGCGAATTCCTACGAGCAGTACTTC. Protein product: CASSKEANSYEQYF.